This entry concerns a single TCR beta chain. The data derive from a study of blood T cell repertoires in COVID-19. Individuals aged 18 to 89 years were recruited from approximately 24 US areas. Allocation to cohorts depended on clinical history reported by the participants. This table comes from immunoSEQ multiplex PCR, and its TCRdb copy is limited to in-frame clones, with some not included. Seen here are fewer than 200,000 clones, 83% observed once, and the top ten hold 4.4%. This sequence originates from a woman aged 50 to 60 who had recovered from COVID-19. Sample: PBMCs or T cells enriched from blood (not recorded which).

The CDR3 region is CASSLSIGEGDYEQYV. The CDR3 nucleotides read TGTGCCAGCAGCTTGTCGATCGGGGAGGGGGACTACGAGCAGTACGTC. The genes are TRBV5-6 and TRBJ2-7; D is possibly TRBD2 (7 bases). The ends were cut back, 1 base at V and 3 bases at J, with 17 bases in the middle. This CDR3 contains 16 residues. The germline V gene has CDR1 SGHDT and CDR2 YYEEEE.